What follows describes a single TCR beta chain. Its antigen is as yet unknown. The record originates from a study of response to subunit inactivated influenza vaccine. Study conclusions and caveats: Authors suggested each seasonal influenza vaccination recruits few new T cells.

TCRdb re-analysed the RT-PCR reads in MiXCR, keeping a single row per CDR3 protein. The sample carries around 790,000 distinct CDR3 sequences, 21% recorded once. The TCR was taken from a man aged 50 to 60 who received an inactivated influenza vaccine. This material consisted of PBMCs from blood, taken 5 days after vaccination.

CDR3 nucleotides: TGTGCCACCACCCCCTGGGGCACAGGGCGCACAGATACGCAGTATTTT. Encoded protein: CATTPWGTGRTDTQYF. The gene calls are TRBV15 and TRBJ2-3; TRBD1 is a possible D gene (6 bases). The CDR3 extends over 16 amino acids. Per the germline V gene, CDR1 is LNHNV and CDR2 is YYDKDF (reference sequence). V lost 7 bases and J 1 base, leaving 18 bases between the germline ends.